This record covers a single T cell receptor beta chain. This specimen belongs to a study of cytomegalovirus exposure and HLA in healthy donors. Clones were read by immunoSEQ multiplex PCR, and TCRdb kept only the in-frame ones, dropping some. The sample shows under 150,000 clones, approximately 90% of them seen only once. CDR1 and CDR2 (germline): MNHNS, SASEGT. The length of the CDR3 is 16 residues. V was shortened by 4 bases and J by 5 bases, with 20 bases between the two germline ends. V usage is TRBV6-1 and J usage is TRBJ2-5; D possibly corresponds to TRBD2 (7 bases). This clonotype was sampled from a man between 18 and 29 years old in good health and CMV-seronegative. Sequencing input: PBMCs. CDR3 loop: CASSAVRGAVGETQYF. The CDR3 coding sequence is TGTGCCAGCAGTGCGGTCCGGGGGGCAGTGGGTGAGACCCAGTACTTC.